This T cell receptor (beta chain) was recovered during a study of blood T cell repertoires in COVID-19. Here immunoSEQ multiplex PCR was the method, and the copy in TCRdb shows in-frame clones only, minus some. The table lists 150,000 to 200,000 clones, about 80% of them singletons. This clone was seen a handful of times. The length of the CDR3 is 15 residues. The V gene's germline CDR1 is LNHDA and CDR2 SQIVND (reference sequence). Trimming stripped 4 bases from V and 0 bases from J, with 12 bases between. The chain combines TRBV19 with TRBJ1-1; weak D call: TRBD1 (6 bases). The sample was peripheral blood. This TCR was recovered from a woman aged 50 to 65 with active or convalescent COVID-19. The CDR3 reads CASSRGQKMNTEAFF. CDR3 bases: TGTGCCAGTAGTAGAGGACAGAAGATGAACACTGAAGCTTTCTTT.